These 14 T cell receptor beta chains were all obtained from the same sample, sequenced in a study of brain T cells in children with intractable seizures. Using immunoSEQ multiplex PCR, the repertoire was profiled, and TCRdb retains in-frame clones only, with some absent. The sample includes 300,000 to 400,000 clones, roughly 92% of them seen just once. Time point given: blood from clinic visit 5 months post-surgery; TSC patient then seizure free. Sequenced material: peripheral blood, taken 5 to 6 months after surgery. The receptors were sampled from a boy under three years old with tuberous sclerosis and intractable seizures.

This rearrangement joins TRBV7-9 to TRBJ1-2; D perhaps matches TRBD1 (5 bases). The CDR3 extends over 11 amino acids. V gave up 4 bases and J gave up 9 bases, with 9 bases separating them. Germline V gene lookup returns CDR1 SEHNR and CDR2 FQNEAQ (reference sequence). The DNA for the CDR3 is TGTGCCAGCAGCTGGCAGGGAAGCTACACCTTC. Translating it yields CASSWQGSYTF.

This chain links TRBV10-2 with TRBJ2-5; weak D call: TRBD1 (5 bases). The V end was cut by 0 bases, the J end by 7 bases, with 18 bases between. CDR1 is WSHSY and CDR2 is SAAADI in the germline V gene. This CDR3 has 16 residues. The CDR3 loop is CASSESNSVRGATQYF. The CDR3 DNA follows: TGCGCCAGCAGTGAGTCGAATTCCGTGCGTGGGGCGACCCAGTACTTC.

The rearrangement links TRBV5-6 to TRBJ2-7; D not certain. CDR1 and CDR2 (germline): SGHDT, YYEEEE. The CDR3 is made up of 13 amino acids. V gave up 3 bases and J gave up 3 bases, with 10 bases separating them. The CDR3 bases are TGTGCCAGCAGCTGGGTCTACAGCTACGAGCAGTACTTC. Translated: CASSWVYSYEQYF. Supplemented by reference TRBV5-6 and TRBJ2-7, the full variable domain reads DAGVTQSPTHLIKTRGQQVTLRCSPKSGHDTVSWYQQALGQGPQFIFQYYEEEERQRGNFPDRFSGHQFPNYSSELNVNALLLGDSALYLCASSWVYSYEQYFGPGTRLTVT.

V is TRBV10-3 and J is TRBJ2-2; D perhaps matches TRBD2 (5 bases). The CDR3 length is 15 residues. Trimming took 3 bases from V and 1 from J, leaving 9 bases between them. Germline-derived CDR1 and CDR2 are ENHRY and SYGVKD. CDR3 coding DNA: TGTGCCATCAGTGACAATAGCGTGAACACCGGGGAGCTGTTTTTT. This translates into CAISDNSVNTGELFF.

This chain connects TRBV5-6 to TRBJ2-1, with D perhaps matching TRBD2 (6 bases). The V gene's germline CDR1 is SGHDT and CDR2 YYEEEE. Deletions cut 0 bases from V and 3 bases from J, with 13 bases between. The CDR3 length is 16 residues. This CDR3 reads CASSLEVEGIYNEQFF. The CDR3 region has the DNA TGTGCCAGCAGCTTGGAGGTGGAGGGGATCTACAATGAGCAGTTCTTC.

J is TRBJ2-2 and V is TRBV30; TRBD1 is a possible D gene (5 bases). The CDR3 runs to 12 residues. Germline V gives CDR1 GTSNPN, CDR2 SVGIG (reference sequence). Trimming left V 6 bases short and J 3 bases short, with 8 bases between. CDR3 loop: CACTGYTGELFF. DNA for the CDR3: TGTGCCTGTACAGGCTACACCGGGGAGCTGTTTTTT.

V gene TRBV18 combines with J gene TRBJ1-1; weak D call: TRBD1 (5 bases). In germline, CDR1 is KGHSH, CDR2 LQKENI. This CDR3 region has 13 residues. Trimming removed 6 bases from V and 6 bases from J, with 14 bases in between. CDR3 amino acids: CASSLLEGAEAFF. The CDR3 bases are TGTGCCAGCTCCCTCCTAGAAGGGGCTGAAGCTTTCTTT.

V usage is TRBV19 and J usage is TRBJ2-6, with D tentatively TRBD2 (7 bases). This CDR3 has 15 residues. CDR1 and CDR2 (germline): LNHDA, SQIVND (reference sequence). V was pared by 10 bases and J by 2 bases, with 15 bases between. The CDR3 nucleotides read TGTGCCACCAGAGGCGGGGGCACTGGGGCCAACGTCCTGACTTTC. This gives the protein CATRGGGTGANVLTF.

The genes are TRBV7-8 and TRBJ1-1; D gene uncertain. The V gene lost 3 bases and the J gene lost 4 bases, with 9 bases spanning the gap. CDR1 is SGHVS, CDR2 FQNEAQ, per germline. The CDR3 length is 13 residues. For the CDR3, the DNA is TGTGCCAGCAGCTTCCCCGCCGGCACTGAAGCTTTCTTT. This gives the protein CASSFPAGTEAFF. Supplemented by reference TRBV7-8 and TRBJ1-1, the full variable domain reads GAGVSQSPRYKVAKRGQDVALRCDPISGHVSLFWYQQALGQGPEFLTYFQNEAQLDKSGLPSDRFFAERPEGSVSTLKIQRTQQEDSAVYLCASSFPAGTEAFFGQGTRLTVV.

In nucleotides, the CDR3 is TGCGCCAGCGGGGTGTCGACAGCGAACAATGAGCAGTTCTTC. Amino acid sequence: CASGVSTANNEQFF. The chain recombines TRBV10-2 with TRBJ2-1, with D perhaps TRBD1 (5 bases). Germline-derived CDR1 and CDR2 are WSHSY and SAAADI. This CDR3 is built from 14 residues. V lost 8 bases and J lost 5, with 16 bases in between.

The rearrangement joins TRBV21-1 to TRBJ1-4. TRBV21-1 is annotated as a pseudogene. This CDR3 comprises 18 residues. CDR3 nucleotides: TGTGCCAGCAGCAAGACCAGGCGGAAAGTTGCAACTAATGAAAAACTGTTTTTT. Amino acids: CASSKTRRKVATNEKLFF.

For this clone: The sample holds other DNA sequences that translate to the same CDR3. CDR3 nucleotides: TGTGCCAGCAGTGAAGCAGGCAATCAGCCCCAGCATTTT. Its translation: CASSEAGNQPQHF. V is TRBV6-1 and J is TRBJ1-5; D is undetermined. The germline V gene encodes CDR1 MNHNS and CDR2 SASEGT. Trimming cost V 0 bases and J 2 bases, with 2 bases left between them. This CDR3 has 13 amino acids.

This chain uses TRBV12-3 or TRBV12-4 with TRBJ2-1; D is unclear. The CDR3 totals 11 residues. In DNA, the CDR3 is TGTGCTATCGGTCATTGGAATGAGCAGTTCTTC. Translation gives CAIGHWNEQFF.

The chain is built from TRBV20-1 and TRBJ1-1, with D perhaps matching TRBD1 (5 bases). This CDR3 is 10 amino acids long. Trimming stripped 5 bases from V and 8 bases from J, with 9 bases between. From germline, CDR1 is DFQATT and CDR2 SNEGSKA (reference sequence). CDR3 DNA sequence: TGCAGTGCTTCTCGGGGGGAAGCTTTCTTT. Its translation: CSASRGEAFF.